The T cell receptor (beta chain) under discussion was sequenced for a study of T-cell reconstitution after alpha-beta-depleted transplantation in children. Study observations and caveats: The study reportedly traced alpha-beta T cells about two months after transplant to several hundred expanded graft clones. Counts and diversity of T cells one year after transplant came mostly from newly produced T cells.

The J segment lost 4 bases and the V segment lost 4 bases, leaving 6 bases of the junction unmatched. Germline values: CDR1 SQVTM, CDR2 ANQGSEA. This CDR3 has 13 residues. This clonotype was found many times. Its cognate antigen is unknown. Unique molecular identifiers featured in how the TCRbeta library was prepared. TCRdb re-derived calls from the PCR reads in MiXCR, one entry per CDR3 protein. The table shows about 600,000 distinct CDR3 sequences, with roughly 13% occurring only once. The receptor's source is a male patient under 18 who had a stem cell transplant for acute myeloid leukemia, so the T cells may come from the graft donor. Sequenced material: PBMCs, mostly from graft donor cells, taken 360 days after TCRalphabeta/CD19-depleted stem cell transplant. J is TRBJ2-5 and V is TRBV29-1; 7 nucleotides match TRBD1. DNA for the CDR3: TGCAGCGTTGCCCGGACAGGTGGAGAGACCCAGTACTTC. Protein sequence: CSVARTGGETQYF.